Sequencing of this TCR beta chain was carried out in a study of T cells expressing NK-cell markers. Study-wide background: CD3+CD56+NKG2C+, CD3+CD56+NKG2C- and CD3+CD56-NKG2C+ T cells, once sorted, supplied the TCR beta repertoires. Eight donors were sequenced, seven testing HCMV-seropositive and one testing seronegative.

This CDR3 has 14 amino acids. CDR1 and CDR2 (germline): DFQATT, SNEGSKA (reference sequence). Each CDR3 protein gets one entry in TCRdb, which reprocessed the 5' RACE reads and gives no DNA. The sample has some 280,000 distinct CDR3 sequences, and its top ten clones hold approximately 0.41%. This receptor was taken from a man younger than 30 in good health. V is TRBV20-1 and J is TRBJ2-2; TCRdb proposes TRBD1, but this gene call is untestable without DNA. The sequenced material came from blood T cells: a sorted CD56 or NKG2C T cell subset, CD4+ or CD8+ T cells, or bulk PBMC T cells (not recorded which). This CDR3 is CSARGDSNTGELFF.